The present T cell receptor beta chain was sequenced within a study of metastatic and nonmetastatic thyroid tumors. In the study overall: Repertoire comparisons spanned blood and tumor or nodule tissue from malignant and benign thyroid patients.

This clone has only a few counts. The antigen is undetermined. There were no patients who had received any treatment before thyroid surgery. Trimming cost V 2 bases and J 2 bases, with 12 bases left between them. The CDR3 covers 15 residues. Germline V gene sequence: CDR1 MNHEY, CDR2 SMNVEV (reference sequence). TCRdb reanalyzed the PCR reads via MiXCR. The sample holds about 34,000 clones, 35% to 45% seen once. General study points: For both blood and tumor, malignant thyroid tumors reportedly showed significantly higher TCR beta diversity than benign nodules did.

Input material: tumor tissue. The TCR originated in a female donor with papillary thyroid cancer or a benign thyroid nodule (not recorded which). Some clones in this sample may be carry-over from other donors' samples. The genes are TRBV27 and TRBJ1-2, with D possibly being TRBD1 (6 bases). DNA for the CDR3: TGTGCCAGCAGTTTAGGAACAACAGGGAACTATGGCTACACCTTC. Residues: CASSLGTTGNYGYTF.